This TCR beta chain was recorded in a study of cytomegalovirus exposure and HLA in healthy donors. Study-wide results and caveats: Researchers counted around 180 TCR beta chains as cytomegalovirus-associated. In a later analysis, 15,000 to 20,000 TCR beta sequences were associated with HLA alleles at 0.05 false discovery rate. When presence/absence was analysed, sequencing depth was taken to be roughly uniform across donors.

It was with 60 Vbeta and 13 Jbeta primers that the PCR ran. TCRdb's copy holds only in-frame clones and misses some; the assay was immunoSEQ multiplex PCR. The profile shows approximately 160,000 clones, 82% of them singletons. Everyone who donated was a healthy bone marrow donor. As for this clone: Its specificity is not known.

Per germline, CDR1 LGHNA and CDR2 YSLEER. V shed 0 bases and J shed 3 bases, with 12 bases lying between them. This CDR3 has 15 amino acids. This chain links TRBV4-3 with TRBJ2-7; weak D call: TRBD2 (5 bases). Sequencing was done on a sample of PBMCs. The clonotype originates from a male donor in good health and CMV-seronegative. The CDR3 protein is CASSQDAARVYEQYF. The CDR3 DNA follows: TGCGCCAGCAGCCAAGATGCGGCGAGGGTCTACGAGCAGTACTTC.